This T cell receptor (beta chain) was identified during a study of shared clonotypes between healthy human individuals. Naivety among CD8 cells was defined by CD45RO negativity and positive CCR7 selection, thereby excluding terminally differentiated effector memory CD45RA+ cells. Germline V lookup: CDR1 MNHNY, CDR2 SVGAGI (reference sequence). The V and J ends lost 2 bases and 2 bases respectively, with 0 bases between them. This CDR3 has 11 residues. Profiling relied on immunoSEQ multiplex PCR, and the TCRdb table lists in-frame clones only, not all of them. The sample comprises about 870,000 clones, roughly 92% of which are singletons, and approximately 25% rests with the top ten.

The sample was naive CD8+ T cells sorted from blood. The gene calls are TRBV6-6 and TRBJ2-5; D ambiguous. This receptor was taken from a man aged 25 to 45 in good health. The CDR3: CASSYQETQYF. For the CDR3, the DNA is TGTGCCAGCAGTTACCAAGAGACCCAGTACTTC.